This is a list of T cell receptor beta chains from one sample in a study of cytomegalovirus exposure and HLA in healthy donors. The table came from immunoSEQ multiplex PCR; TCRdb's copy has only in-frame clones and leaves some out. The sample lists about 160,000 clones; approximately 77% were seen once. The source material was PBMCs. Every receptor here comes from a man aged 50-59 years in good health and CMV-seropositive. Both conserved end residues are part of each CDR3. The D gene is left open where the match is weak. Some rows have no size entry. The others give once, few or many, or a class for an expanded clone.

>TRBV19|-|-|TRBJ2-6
TGTGGGGGGCCTGGGGCCAACGTCCTGACTTTC
CGGPGANVLTF
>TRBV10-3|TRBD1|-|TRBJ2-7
TGTGCCACCCTATTCGGACAGGGCTACGAGCAGTACTTC
CATLFGQGYEQYF
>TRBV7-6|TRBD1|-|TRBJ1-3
TGTGCCAGCAGCTTAGAGGGGGCTTTCTCTGGAAACACCATATATTTT
CASSLEGAFSGNTIYF
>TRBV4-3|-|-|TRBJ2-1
TGCGCCAGCAGCCAAGATCAGGGAACTCCAGGGGGGGAGCAGTTCTTC
CASSQDQGTPGGEQFF
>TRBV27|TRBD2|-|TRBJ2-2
TGTGCCAGCAGTTTCCACCGGACTAGCGGGGGGGCAAACGGCGGGGAGCTGTTTTTT
CASSFHRTSGGANGGELFF
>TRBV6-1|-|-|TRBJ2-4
TGTGCCAGCAGTGAACAGAATGGTGGCCCAAACATTCAGTACTTC
CASSEQNGGPNIQYF
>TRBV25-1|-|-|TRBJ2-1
TGTGCCACAAGTTACGGGGGCTCCTACAATGAGCAGTTCTTC
CATSYGGSYNEQFF
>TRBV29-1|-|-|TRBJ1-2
TGCAGCGTTGAAGTATACAGGGACTATGGCTACACCTTC
CSVEVYRDYGYTF
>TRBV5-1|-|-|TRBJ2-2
TGCGCCAGCAGCCGCCCACAGGGTAGTATTTGGGACACCGGGGAGCTGTTTTTT
CASSRPQGSIWDTGELFF
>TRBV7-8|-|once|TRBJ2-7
TGTGCCAGCAGCTTAGTCGGAGGGACCCTCGAGCAGTACTTC
CASSLVGGTLEQYF
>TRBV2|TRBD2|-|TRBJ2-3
TGTGCCAGCAGTAGTGGGGAGCGGGGGCCGAGCACAGATACGCAGTATTTT
CASSSGERGPSTDTQYF
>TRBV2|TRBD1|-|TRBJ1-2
TGTGCCAGAGGAACAGGGGGCCTTAACTATGGCTACACCTTC
CARGTGGLNYGYTF
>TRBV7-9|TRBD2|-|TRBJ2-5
TGTGCCAGCAGCCCTCTACGCGGGGGGGCCTCTCAGGAGACCCAGTACTTC
CASSPLRGGASQETQYF
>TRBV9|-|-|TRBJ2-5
TGTGCCAGCAGCGTAGCTACTAGCAGTACCCTGTACCAAGAGACCCAGTACTTC
CASSVATSSTLYQETQYF
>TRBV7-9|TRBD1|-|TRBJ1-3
TGTGCCAGCAGCCCCAGGGGGCTTGGTGGAAACACCATATATTTT
CASSPRGLGGNTIYF
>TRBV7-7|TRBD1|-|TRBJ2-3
TGTGCTAGCAGCTCCGGGACAGGGCACACAGATACGCAGTATTTT
CASSSGTGHTDTQYF
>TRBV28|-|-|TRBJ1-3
TGTGCCAGCAGTTTATGGGCAGGCAACTCTGGAAACACCATATATTTT
CASSLWAGNSGNTIYF
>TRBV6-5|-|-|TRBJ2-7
TGTGCCAGCAGTTACGGCGGAGCCTCCTACGAGCAGTACTTC
CASSYGGASYEQYF
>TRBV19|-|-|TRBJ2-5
TGTGCCAGTAGTATGGGGGCGTTGGAGACCCAGTACTTC
CASSMGALETQYF
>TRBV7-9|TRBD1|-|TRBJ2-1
TGTGCCAGCAGCTCGGCGCGTAGGACAGGGAATGAGCAGTTCTTC
CASSSARRTGNEQFF
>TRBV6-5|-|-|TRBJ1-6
TGTGCCAGCAGTTCTCAGGGGACACCCCTCCACTTT
CASSSQGTPLHF
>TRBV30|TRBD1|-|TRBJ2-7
TGTGCCTGGAGGAAGGGGGCGCCGAACGAGCAGTACTTC
CAWRKGAPNEQYF
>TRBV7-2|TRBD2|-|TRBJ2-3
TGTGCCAGCAGCTTACTAGCGGGGGCTAGCACAGATACGCAGTATTTT
CASSLLAGASTDTQYF
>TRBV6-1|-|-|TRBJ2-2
TGTGCCAGCAGTGAAGTACGAGGGAAAAACGGGGAGCTGTTTTTT
CASSEVRGKNGELFF
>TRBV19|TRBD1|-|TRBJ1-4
TGTGCCAGTAGTGCTGCTACAGGGGGCAATGAAAAACTGTTTTTT
CASSAATGGNEKLFF
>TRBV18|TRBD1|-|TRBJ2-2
TGTGCCAGCTCACCCACAGGGGGACTTGGCGGGGAGCTGTTTTTT
CASSPTGGLGGELFF
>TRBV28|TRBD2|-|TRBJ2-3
TGTGCCAGCAGGAACCTGCGGGGGGGCACAGATACGCAGTATTTT
CASRNLRGGTDTQYF
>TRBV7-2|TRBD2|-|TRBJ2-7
TGTGCCAGCAGCTTTTCCCTAGCGGGGGGGCCTTCCTACGAGCAGTACTTC
CASSFSLAGGPSYEQYF
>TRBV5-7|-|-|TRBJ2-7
TGTGCCAGCAGCTCCCAGCGCTACGAGCAGTACTTC
CASSSQRYEQYF
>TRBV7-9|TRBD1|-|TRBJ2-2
TGTGCCAGCAGCCGTTCCGGGACAGGGGAATCCGGGGAGCTGTTTTTT
CASSRSGTGESGELFF
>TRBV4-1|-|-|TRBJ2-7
TGCGCCAGCAGCCAAGGGACAGCTACCTACGAGCAGTACTTC
CASSQGTATYEQYF
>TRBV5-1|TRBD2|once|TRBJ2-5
TGCGCCAGCAGCTTAGCGGGGGCCACCCCAGAGACCCAGTACTTC
CASSLAGATPETQYF
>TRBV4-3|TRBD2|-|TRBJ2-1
TGCGCCAGCAGCTCGGGACTAGCGGGGGGGCAGTTCTTC
CASSSGLAGGQFF
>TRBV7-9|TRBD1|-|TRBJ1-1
TGTGCCAGCAGCTTAGTCTTTAAGGGACAGACCGACACTGAAGCTTTCTTT
CASSLVFKGQTDTEAFF
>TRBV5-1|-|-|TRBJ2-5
TGCGCCAGCAGCTTACAGGGAGTGCAAGAGACCCAGTACTTC
CASSLQGVQETQYF
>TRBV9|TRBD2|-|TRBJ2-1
TGTGCCAGCAGCGTAGCGGCGGGGGGGCCGTGGAATGAGCAGTTCTTC
CASSVAAGGPWNEQFF
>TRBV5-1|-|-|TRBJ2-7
TGCGCCAGCAGCCCCCTACCCCAGGGAAGCTCCTACGAGCAGTACTTC
CASSPLPQGSSYEQYF
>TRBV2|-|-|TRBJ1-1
TGTGCCAGCAACCTACTTGGGAACACTGAAGCTTTCTTT
CASNLLGNTEAFF
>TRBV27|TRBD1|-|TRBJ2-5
TGTGCCAGCAGTTCCCTCCAGGGGGTGGTGCAGGGGACCCAGTACTTC
CASSSLQGVVQGTQYF
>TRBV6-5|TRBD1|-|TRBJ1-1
TGTGCCAGCACCGAACAGGGGACCACTGAAGCTTTCTTT
CASTEQGTTEAFF
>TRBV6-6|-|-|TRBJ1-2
TGTGCCAGCAGTTACTCGATCCCGCAGGGAAATGGCTACACCTTC
CASSYSIPQGNGYTF
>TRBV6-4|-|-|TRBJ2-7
TGTGCCAGCAGTGGGGAAAGGCGGAGGGCCTTC
CASSGERRRAF